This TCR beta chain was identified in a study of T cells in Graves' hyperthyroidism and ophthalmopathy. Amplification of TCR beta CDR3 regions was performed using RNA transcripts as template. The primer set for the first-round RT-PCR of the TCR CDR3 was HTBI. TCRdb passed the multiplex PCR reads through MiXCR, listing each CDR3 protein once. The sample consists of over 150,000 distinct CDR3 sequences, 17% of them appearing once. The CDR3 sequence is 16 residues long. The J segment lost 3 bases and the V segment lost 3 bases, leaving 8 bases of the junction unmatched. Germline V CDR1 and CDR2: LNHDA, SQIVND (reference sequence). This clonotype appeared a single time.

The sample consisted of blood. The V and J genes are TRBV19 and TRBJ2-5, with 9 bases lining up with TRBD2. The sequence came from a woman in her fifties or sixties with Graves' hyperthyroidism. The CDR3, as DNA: TGTGCCAGTAGTATGGGTAGCGGGGGCGCCGAAGAGACCCAGTACTTC. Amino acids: CASSMGSGGAEETQYF.